The clone carrying this TCR beta chain was recorded a few times. These data originate in a study of patients and donors after allogeneic stem cell transplantation. TCRdb passed the RT-PCR reads through MiXCR, listing each CDR3 protein once. The sample consists of more than 850,000 distinct CDR3 sequences, about 20% of them appearing once. V lost 6 bases to trimming and J lost 0 bases, with 12 bases between them. The CDR3 runs 14 residues. The rearrangement links TRBV12-3 or TRBV12-4 to TRBJ2-7, with TRBD1 as a possible D gene (5 bases). The receptor was isolated from a human donor who was either an allogeneic HSCT recipient or a stem cell or donor lymphocyte infusion donor (not recorded which). It is not recorded whose cells these are; they may come from a transplant donor. The specimen was blood, either unsorted or a sorted T cell fraction (not recorded which). Here the CDR3 reads CASRTDRHSYEQYF. CDR3 DNA: TGTGCCAGCAGAACTGACAGACACTCCTACGAGCAGTACTTC.